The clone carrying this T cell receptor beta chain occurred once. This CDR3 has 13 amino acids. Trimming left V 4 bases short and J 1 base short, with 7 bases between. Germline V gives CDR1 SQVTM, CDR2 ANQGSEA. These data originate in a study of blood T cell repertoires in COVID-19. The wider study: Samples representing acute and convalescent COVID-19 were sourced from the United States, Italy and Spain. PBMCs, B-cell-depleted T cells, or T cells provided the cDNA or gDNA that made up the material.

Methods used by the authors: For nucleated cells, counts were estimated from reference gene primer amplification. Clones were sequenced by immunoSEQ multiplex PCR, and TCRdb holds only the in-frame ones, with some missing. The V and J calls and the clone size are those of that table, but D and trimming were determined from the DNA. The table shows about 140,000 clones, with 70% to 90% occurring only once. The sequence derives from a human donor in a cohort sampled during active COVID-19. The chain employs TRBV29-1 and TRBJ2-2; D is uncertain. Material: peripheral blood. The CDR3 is CSVAQMNTGELFF. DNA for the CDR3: TGCAGCGTTGCACAGATGAACACCGGGGAGCTGTTTTTT.